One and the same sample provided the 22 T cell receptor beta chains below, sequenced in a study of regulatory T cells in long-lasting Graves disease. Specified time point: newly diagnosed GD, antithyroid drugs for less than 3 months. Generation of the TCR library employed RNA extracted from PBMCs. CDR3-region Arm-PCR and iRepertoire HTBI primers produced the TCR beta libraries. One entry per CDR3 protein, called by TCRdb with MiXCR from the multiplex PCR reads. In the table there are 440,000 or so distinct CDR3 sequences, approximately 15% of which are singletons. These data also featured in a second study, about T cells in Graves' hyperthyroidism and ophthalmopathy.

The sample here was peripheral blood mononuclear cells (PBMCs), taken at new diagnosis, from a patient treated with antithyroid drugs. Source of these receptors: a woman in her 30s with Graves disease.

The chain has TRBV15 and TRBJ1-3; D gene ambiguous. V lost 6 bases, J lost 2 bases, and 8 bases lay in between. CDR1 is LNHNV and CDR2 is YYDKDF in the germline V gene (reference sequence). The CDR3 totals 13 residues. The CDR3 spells CATRSGPGNTIYF. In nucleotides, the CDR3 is TGTGCCACCAGATCGGGTCCTGGAAACACCATATATTTT.

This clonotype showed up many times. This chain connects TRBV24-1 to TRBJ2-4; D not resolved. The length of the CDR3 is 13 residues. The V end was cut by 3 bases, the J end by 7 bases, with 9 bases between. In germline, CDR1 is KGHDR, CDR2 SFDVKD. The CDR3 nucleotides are TGTGCCACCAGTGATGTCACAGAGAACATTCAGTACTTC. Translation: CATSDVTENIQYF.

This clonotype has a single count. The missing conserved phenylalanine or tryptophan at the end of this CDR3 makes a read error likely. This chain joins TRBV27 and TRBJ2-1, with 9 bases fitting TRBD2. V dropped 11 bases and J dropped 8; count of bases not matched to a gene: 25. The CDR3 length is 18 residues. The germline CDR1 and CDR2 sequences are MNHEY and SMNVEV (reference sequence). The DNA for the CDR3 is TGTGCCGCCAAATCTGGGGTCGCGGGCGGGAGGGCCGTCTATGAGCAGTTCCTC. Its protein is CAAKSGVAGGRAVYEQFL.

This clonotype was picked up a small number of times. The DNA of the CDR3 is TGCGCCAGCAGCAGAAGCGGGGGGGCCACAGATACGCAGTATTTT. Translation gives CASSRSGGATDTQYF. The chain couples TRBV10-2 to TRBJ2-3; TRBD2 matches 10 bases. The CDR3 sequence is 15 residues long. J was trimmed by 2 bases and V by 6 bases; bases with no gene match: 5. CDR1 and CDR2 from the germline V gene are WSHSY and SAAADI.

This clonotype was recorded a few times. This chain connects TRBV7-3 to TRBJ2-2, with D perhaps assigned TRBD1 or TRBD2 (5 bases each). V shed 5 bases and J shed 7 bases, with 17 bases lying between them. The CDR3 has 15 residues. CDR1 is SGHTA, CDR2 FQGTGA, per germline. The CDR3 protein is CASSPTGTLSGELFF. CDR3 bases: TGTGCCAGCAGCCCAACCGGGACCTTGAGCGGGGAGCTGTTTTTT.

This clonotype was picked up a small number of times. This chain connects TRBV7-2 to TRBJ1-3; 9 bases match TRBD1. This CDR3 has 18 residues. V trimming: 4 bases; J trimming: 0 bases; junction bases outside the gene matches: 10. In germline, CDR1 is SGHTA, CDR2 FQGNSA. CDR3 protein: CASSSVGQGLHSGNTIYF. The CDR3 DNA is TGTGCCAGCAGCTCCGTGGGACAGGGATTACACTCTGGAAACACCATATATTTT.

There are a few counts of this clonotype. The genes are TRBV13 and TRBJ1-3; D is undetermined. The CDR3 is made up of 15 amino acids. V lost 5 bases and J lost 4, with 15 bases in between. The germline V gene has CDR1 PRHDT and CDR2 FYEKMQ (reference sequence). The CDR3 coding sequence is TGTGCCAGCAGCCCAAACCCCGATCCGGGAAACACCATATATTTT. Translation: CASSPNPDPGNTIYF.

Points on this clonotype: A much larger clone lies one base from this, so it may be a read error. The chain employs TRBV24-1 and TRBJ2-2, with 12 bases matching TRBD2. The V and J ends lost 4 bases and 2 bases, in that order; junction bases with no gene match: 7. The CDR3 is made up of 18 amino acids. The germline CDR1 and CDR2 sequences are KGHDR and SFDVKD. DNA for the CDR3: TGTGCCACCAGTGACGTGACTAGCGGGAGAAGCAACACCGGGGAGCTGTTTTTT. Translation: CATSDVTSGRSNTGELFF.

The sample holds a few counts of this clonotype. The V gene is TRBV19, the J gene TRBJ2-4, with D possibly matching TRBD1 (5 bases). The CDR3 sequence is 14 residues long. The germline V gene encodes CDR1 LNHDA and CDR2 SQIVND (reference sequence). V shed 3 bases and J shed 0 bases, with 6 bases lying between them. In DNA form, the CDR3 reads TGTGCCAGTAGTATGGGGCCAGCCAAAAACATTCAGTACTTC. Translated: CASSMGPAKNIQYF. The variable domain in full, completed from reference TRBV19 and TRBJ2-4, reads DGGITQSPKYLFRKEGQNVTLSCEQNLNHDAMYWYRQDPGQGLRLIYYSQIVNDFQKGDIAEGYSVSREKKESFPLTVTSAQKNPTAFYLCASSMGPAKNIQYFGAGTRLSVL.

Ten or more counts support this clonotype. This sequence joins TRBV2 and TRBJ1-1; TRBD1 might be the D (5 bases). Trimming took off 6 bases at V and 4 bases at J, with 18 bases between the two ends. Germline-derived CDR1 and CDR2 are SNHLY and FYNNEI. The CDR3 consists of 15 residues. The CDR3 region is CASRRGRTETTEAFF. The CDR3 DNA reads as TGTGCCAGCAGGAGGGGACGGACCGAGACCACTGAAGCTTTCTTT.

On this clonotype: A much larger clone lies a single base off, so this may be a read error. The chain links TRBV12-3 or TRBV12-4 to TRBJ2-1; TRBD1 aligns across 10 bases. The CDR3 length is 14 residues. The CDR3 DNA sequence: TGTGCCAGCAGTGACTGGACAGGGGGAGATGAGCGGTTCTTC. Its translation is CASSDWTGGDERFF.

CDR3 sequence (DNA): TGTGCCAGCAGCCTCCCCAGCGACGAGCAGTACGTC. It codes for CASSLPSDEQYV. This chain links TRBV27 with TRBJ2-7; D call uncertain. CDR1 and CDR2 (germline): MNHEY, SMNVEV (reference sequence). Deletions cut 6 bases from V and 5 bases from J, with 11 bases between. The CDR3 totals 12 residues.

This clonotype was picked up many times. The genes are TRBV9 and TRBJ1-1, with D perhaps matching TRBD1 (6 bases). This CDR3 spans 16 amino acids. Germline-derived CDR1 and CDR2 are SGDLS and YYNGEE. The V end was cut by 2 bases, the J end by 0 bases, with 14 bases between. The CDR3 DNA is TGTGCCAGCAGCGTGGGGGCGGGGGCGATGAACACTGAAGCTTTCTTT. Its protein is CASSVGAGAMNTEAFF. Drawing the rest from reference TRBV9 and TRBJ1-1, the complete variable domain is DSGVTQTPKHLITATGQRVTLRCSPRSGDLSVYWYQQSLDQGLQFLIQYYNGEERAKGNILERFSAQQFPDLHSELNLSSLELGDSALYFCASSVGAGAMNTEAFFGQGTRLTVV.

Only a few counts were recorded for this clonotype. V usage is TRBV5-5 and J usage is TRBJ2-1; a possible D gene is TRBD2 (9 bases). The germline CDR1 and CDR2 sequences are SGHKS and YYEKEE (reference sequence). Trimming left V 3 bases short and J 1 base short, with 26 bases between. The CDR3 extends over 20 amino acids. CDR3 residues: CASSSGGQGRTSESYNEQFF. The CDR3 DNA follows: TGTGCCAGCAGCTCCGGAGGACAGGGAAGGACTAGCGAGTCCTACAATGAGCAGTTCTTC.

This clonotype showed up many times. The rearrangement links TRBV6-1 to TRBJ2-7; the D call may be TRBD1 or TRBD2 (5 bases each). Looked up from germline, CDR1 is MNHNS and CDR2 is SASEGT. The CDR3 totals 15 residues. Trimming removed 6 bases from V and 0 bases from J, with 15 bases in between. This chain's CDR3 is CASSPGRGGSYEQYF. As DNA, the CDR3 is TGTGCCAGCAGCCCGGGACGCGGAGGCTCCTACGAGCAGTACTTC.

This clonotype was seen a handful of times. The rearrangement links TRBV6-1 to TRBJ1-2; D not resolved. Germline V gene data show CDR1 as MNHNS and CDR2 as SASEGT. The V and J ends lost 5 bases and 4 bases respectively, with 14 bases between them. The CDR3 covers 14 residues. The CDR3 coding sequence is TGTGCCAGCAGTCACACCGGGATAGCCTATGGCTACACCTTC. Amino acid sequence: CASSHTGIAYGYTF.

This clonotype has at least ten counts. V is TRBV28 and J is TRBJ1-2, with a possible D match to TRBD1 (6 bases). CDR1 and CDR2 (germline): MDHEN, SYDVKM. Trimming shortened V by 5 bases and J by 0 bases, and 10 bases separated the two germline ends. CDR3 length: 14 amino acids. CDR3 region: CASSDRTSNYGYTF. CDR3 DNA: TGTGCCAGCAGTGACAGGACCTCTAACTATGGCTACACCTTC.

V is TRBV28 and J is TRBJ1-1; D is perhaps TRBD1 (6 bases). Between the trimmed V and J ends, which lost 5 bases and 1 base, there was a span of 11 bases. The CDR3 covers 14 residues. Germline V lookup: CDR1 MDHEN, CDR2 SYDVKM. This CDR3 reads CASSRWTANTEAFF. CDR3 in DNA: TGTGCCAGCAGTCGCTGGACAGCGAACACTGAAGCTTTCTTT.

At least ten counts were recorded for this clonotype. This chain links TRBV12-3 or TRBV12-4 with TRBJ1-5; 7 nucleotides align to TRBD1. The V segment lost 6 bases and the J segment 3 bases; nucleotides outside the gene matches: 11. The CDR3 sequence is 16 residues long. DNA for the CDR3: TGTGCCAGCAGGCAAAGGGGAGGGGGCACCAATCAGCCCCAGCATTTT. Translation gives CASRQRGGGTNQPQHF.

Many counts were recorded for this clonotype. The CDR3 protein is CASSLAGGNSYNEQFF. In DNA form, the CDR3 reads TGTGCCAGCAGCTTAGCGGGAGGGAATTCCTACAATGAGCAGTTCTTC. J is TRBJ2-1 and V is TRBV7-8; 7 bases map to TRBD2. This CDR3 region has 16 residues. V was pared by 0 bases and J by 1 base, with 3 bases of the junction left unmatched. CDR1 is SGHVS, CDR2 FQNEAQ, per germline.

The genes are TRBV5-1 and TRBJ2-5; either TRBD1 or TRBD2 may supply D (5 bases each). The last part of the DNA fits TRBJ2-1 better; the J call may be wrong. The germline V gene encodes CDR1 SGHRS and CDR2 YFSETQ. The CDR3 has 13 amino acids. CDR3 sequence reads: CASPRAGEPEQFF. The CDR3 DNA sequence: TGCGCCAGCCCCAGGGCGGGCGAACCTGAGCAGTTCTTC.

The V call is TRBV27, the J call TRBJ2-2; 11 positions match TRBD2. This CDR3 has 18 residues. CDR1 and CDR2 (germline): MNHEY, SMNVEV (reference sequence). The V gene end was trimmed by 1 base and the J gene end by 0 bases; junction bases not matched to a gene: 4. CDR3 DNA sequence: TGTGCCAGCAGTTTATACAGGGGACTAGCGGCGAACACCGGGGAGCTGTTTTTT. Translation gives CASSLYRGLAANTGELFF.